This T cell receptor (beta chain) appears in the sequencing data of a study of T-cell memory formation after mild COVID-19. Germline V gene sequence: CDR1 SGHAT, CDR2 FQNNGV. The CDR3 totals 13 residues. V lost 3 bases, J lost 4 bases, and 2 bases stayed unmatched. MiXCR, run by TCRdb on the 5' RACE reads, gives a single entry per CDR3 protein. The sample includes 300,000 to 350,000 distinct CDR3 sequences, approximately 13% of them seen just once. The sequence was obtained from a man between 18 and 29 years old who had mild COVID-19 (a few samples of this study predate the infection). Cell type and time point are not known. The rearrangement joins TRBV11-2 to TRBJ2-7; TRBD2 matches 8 bases. What was sequenced was PBMCs or a T cell subset sorted from them (not recorded which). The CDR3 here is CASSLTSEYEQYF. As DNA, the CDR3 is TGTGCCAGCAGCTTGACTAGCGAATACGAGCAGTACTTC.